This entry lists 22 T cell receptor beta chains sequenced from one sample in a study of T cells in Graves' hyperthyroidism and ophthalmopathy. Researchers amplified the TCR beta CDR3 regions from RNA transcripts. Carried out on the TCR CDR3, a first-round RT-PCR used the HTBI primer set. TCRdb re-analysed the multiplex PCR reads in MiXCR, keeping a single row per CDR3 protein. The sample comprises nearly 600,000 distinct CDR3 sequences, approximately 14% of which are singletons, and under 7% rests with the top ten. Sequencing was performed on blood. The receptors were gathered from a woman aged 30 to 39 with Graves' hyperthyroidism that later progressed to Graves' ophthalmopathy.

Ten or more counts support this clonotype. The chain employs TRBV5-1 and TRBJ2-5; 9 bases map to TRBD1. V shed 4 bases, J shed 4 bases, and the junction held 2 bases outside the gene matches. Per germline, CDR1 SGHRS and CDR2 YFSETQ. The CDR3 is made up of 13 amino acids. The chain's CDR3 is CASSGGQGETQYF. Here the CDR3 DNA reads TGCGCCAGCAGCGGGGGACAGGGAGAGACCCAGTACTTC.

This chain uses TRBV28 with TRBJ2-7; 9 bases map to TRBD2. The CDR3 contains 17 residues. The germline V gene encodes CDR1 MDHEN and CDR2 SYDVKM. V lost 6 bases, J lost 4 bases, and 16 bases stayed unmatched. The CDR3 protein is CASSRGLALESMYEQYF. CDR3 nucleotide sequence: TGTGCCAGCAGCCGCGGACTAGCGCTCGAGAGCATGTACGAGCAGTACTTC.

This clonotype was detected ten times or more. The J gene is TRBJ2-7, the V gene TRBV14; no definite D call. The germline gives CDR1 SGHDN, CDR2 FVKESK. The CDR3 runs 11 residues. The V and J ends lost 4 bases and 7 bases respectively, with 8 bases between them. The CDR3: CASSPWREQYF. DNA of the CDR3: TGTGCCAGCAGCCCATGGCGGGAGCAGTACTTC.

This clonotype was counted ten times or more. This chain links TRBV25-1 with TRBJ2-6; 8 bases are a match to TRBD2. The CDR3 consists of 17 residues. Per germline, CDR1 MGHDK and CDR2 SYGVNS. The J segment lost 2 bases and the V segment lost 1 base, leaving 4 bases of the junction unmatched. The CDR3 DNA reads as TGTGCCAGCAGTGAATCAGCGGGAGCTACTGGGGCCAACGTCCTGACTTTC. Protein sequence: CASSESAGATGANVLTF.

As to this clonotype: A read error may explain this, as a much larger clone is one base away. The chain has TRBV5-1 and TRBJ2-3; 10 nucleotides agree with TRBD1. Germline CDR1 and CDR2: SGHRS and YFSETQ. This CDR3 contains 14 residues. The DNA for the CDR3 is TGCGCCAGCAGCACCGGGACAGGGGAAGATATGCAGTATTTT. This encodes CASSTGTGEDMQYF.

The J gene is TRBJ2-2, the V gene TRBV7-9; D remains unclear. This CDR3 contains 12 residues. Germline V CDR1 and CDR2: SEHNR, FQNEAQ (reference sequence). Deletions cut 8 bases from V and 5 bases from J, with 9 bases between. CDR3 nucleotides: TGTGCCAGCCGAAATGGGACCGGGGAGCTGTTTTTT. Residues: CASRNGTGELFF.

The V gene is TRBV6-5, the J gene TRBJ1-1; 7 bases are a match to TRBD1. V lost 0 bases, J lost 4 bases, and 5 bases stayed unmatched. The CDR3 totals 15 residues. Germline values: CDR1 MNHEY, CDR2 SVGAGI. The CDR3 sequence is CASSYSSSGGTEAFF. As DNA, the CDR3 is TGTGCCAGCAGTTACTCGAGTTCAGGGGGCACTGAAGCTTTCTTT.

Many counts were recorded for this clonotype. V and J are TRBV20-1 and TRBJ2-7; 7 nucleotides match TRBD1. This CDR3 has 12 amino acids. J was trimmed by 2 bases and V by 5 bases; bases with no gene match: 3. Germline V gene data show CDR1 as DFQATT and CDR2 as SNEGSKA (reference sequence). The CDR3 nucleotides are TGCAGTGCTTCGGGACAGCCCTACGAGCAGTACTTC. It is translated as CSASGQPYEQYF.

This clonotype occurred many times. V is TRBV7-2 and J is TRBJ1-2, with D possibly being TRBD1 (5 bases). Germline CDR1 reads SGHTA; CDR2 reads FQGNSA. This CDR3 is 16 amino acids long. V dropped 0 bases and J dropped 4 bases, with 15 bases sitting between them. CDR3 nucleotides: TGTGCCAGCAGCTTAGCGAGGGGTGGGGCGGCCTATGGCTACACCTTC. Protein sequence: CASSLARGGAAYGYTF.

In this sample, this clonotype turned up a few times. The CDR3 here is CASSSIGGGFQETQYF. The CDR3 DNA reads as TGTGCCAGCAGCTCCATCGGGGGGGGCTTTCAAGAGACCCAGTACTTC. The chain recombines TRBV11-3 with TRBJ2-5, with 8 positions matching TRBD2. CDR3 size: 16 residues. With 4 bases clipped from V and 2 bases from J, the junction kept 9 bases outside the gene matches. The germline V gene encodes CDR1 SGHNT and CDR2 YENEEA. Based on the CDR3 plus reference TRBV11-3 and TRBJ2-5, the full variable domain is EAGVVQSPRYKIIEKKQPVAFWCNPISGHNTLYWYLQNLGQGPELLIRYENEEAVDDSQLPKDRFSAERLKGVDSTLKIQPAELGDSAVYLCASSSIGGGFQETQYFGPGTRLLVL.

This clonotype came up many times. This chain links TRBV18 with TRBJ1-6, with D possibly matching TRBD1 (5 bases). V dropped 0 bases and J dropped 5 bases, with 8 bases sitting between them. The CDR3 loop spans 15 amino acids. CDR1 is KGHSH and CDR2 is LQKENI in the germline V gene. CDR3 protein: CASSPPGLDNSPLHF. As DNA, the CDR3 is TGTGCCAGCTCACCACCGGGGCTCGATAATTCACCCCTCCACTTT.

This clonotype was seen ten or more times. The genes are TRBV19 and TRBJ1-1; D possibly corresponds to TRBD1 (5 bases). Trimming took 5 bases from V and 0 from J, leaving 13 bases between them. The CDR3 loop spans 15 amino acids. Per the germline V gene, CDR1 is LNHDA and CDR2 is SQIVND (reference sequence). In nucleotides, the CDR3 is TGTGCCAGTAGTCCCCGTATCAGGGTGAACACTGAAGCTTTCTTT. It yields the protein CASSPRIRVNTEAFF.

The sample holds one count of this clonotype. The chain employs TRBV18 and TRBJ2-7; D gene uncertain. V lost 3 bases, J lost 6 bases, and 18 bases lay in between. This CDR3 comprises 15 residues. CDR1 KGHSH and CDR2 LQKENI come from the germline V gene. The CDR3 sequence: CASSPLAGPRSEQYF. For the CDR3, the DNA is TGTGCCAGCTCACCCTTAGCTGGCCCAAGGAGCGAGCAGTACTTC.

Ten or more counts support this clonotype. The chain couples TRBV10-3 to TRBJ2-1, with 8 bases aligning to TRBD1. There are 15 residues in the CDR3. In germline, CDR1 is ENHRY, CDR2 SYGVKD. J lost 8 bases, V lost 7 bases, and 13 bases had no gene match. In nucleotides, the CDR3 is TGTGCCATCAAAGCCACGACAGGGGCTTTTGATGAGCAGTTCTTC. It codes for CAIKATTGAFDEQFF.

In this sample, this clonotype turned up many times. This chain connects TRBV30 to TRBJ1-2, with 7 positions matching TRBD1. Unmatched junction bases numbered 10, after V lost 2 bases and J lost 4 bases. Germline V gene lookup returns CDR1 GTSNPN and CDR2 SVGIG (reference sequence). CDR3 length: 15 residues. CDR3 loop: CAWSRKQGLGYGYTF. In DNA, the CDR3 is TGTGCCTGGAGTCGTAAACAGGGGTTGGGCTATGGCTACACCTTC. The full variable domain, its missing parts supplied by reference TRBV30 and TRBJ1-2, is SQTIHQWPATLVQPVGSPLSLECTVEGTSNPNLYWYRQAAGRGLQLLFYSVGIGQISSEVPQNLSASRPQDRQFILSSKKLLLSDSGFYLCAWSRKQGLGYGYTFGSGTRLTVV.

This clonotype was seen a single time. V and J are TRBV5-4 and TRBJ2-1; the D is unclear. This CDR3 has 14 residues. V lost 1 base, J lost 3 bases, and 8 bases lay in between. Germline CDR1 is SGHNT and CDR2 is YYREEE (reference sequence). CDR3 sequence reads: CASSLNPVYNEQFF. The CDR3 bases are TGTGCCAGCAGCTTGAACCCGGTCTACAATGAGCAGTTCTTC.

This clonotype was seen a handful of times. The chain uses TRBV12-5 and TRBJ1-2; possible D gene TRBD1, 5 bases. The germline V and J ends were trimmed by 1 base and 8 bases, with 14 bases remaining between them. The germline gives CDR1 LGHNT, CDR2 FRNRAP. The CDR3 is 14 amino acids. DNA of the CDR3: TGTGCTAGTGGTTTGGACAGAGGGGTCGAGGGCTACACCTTC. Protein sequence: CASGLDRGVEGYTF. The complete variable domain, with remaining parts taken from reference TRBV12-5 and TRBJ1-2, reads DARVTQTPRHKVTEMGQEVTMRCQPILGHNTVFWYRQTMMQGLELLAYFRNRAPLDDSGMPKDRFSAEMPDATLATLKIQPSEPRDSAVYFCASGLDRGVEGYTFGSGTRLTVV.

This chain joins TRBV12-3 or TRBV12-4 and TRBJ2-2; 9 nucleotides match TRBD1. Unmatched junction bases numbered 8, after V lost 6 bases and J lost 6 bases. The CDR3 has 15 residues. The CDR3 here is CASRPGTGLPGELFF. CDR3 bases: TGTGCCAGCAGACCCGGGACAGGGCTTCCCGGGGAGCTGTTTTTT.

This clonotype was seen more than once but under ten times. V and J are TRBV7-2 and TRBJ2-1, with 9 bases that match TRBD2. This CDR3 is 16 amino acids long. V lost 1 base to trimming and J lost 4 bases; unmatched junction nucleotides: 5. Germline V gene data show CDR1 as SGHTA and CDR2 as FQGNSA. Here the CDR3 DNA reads TGTGCCAGCAGCTTAGTGGGACTAGCATCTTACAATGAGCAGTTCTTC. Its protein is CASSLVGLASYNEQFF.

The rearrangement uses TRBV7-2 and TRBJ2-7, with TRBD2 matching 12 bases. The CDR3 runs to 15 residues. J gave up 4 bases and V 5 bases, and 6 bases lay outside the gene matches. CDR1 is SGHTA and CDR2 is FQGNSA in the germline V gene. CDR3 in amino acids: CASSRGLAGIYEQYF. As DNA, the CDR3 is TGTGCCAGCAGCCGAGGACTAGCGGGAATTTACGAGCAGTACTTC.

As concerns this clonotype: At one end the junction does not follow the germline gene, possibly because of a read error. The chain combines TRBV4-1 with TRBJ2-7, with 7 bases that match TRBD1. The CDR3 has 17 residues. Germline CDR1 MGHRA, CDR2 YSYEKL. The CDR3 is CASSLTKGQQTTYEHYF. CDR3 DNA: TGCGCCAGCAGCCTAACTAAGGGACAGCAAACCACCTACGAGCACTACTTC.

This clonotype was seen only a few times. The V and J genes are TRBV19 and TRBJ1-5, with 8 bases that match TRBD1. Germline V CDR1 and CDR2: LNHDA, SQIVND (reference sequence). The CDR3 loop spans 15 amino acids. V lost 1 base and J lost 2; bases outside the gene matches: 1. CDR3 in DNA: TGTGCCAGTAGTATAGTGACAGGGGGCAATCAGCCCCAGCATTTT. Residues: CASSIVTGGNQPQHF.